Shown below are 14 T cell receptor beta chains from a single sample sequenced in a study of blood T cell repertoires in COVID-19. This table comes from immunoSEQ multiplex PCR, and its TCRdb copy is limited to in-frame clones, with some not included. The table lists approximately 160,000 clones, roughly 80% of them singletons. The specimen sequenced was peripheral blood. These receptors all come from a man aged 55 to 70 with acute or convalescent COVID-19.

The J gene is TRBJ1-5, the V gene TRBV4-3; 7 nucleotides align to TRBD1. Trimming took 3 bases from V and 12 from J; bases not matched to a gene: 11. This CDR3 has 14 residues. The germline V gene encodes CDR1 LGHNA and CDR2 YSLEER. CDR3 DNA: TGCGCCAGCAGCCAGGAATACAGGGGTGAGGTCCAGCATTTT. This sequence encodes CASSQEYRGEVQHF.

The chain carries TRBV6-1 and TRBJ1-1; a possible D gene is TRBD1 (6 bases). The CDR3 totals 15 residues. Germline CDR1 and CDR2: MNHNS and SASEGT. Trimming stripped 0 bases from V and 4 bases from J, with 12 bases between. In nucleotides, the CDR3 is TGTGCCAGCAGTGAAGCGGGGGGGCAGGGCACTGAAGCTTTCTTT. Amino acids: CASSEAGGQGTEAFF.

This clone came up a few times. The rearrangement joins TRBV18 to TRBJ1-1; D may be TRBD1 (6 bases). Germline-derived CDR1 and CDR2 are KGHSH and LQKENI. The germline V and J ends were trimmed by 5 bases and 2 bases, with 12 bases remaining between them. The CDR3 spans 14 residues. The CDR3 spells CASSTGQPNTEAFF. The CDR3 coding sequence is TGTGCCAGCTCAACCGGACAGCCTAACACTGAAGCTTTCTTT.

The chain combines TRBV5-1 with TRBJ2-1; D is possibly TRBD1 (7 bases). CDR1 and CDR2 (germline): SGHRS, YFSETQ. The V end lost 2 bases, the J end lost 2 bases, and 11 bases lay between the germline ends. This CDR3 is built from 15 residues. In nucleotides, the CDR3 is TGCGCCAGCAGCTTAACAGGGGAGGCCTACAATGAGCAGTTCTTC. Protein: CASSLTGEAYNEQFF.

The chain employs TRBV18 and TRBJ1-5, with D possibly matching TRBD1 (5 bases). Germline V gene lookup returns CDR1 KGHSH and CDR2 LQKENI. V was clipped by 2 bases and J by 5 bases, with 10 bases between them. This CDR3 comprises 14 residues. CDR3 bases: TGTGCCAGCTCACCAGCAGGGTCCGATCAGCCCCAGCATTTT. This gives the protein CASSPAGSDQPQHF.

The chain carries TRBV30 and TRBJ2-7; perhaps TRBD1 as D (5 bases). With 0 bases removed from V and 5 bases from J, the gap between germline ends came to 17 bases. Germline CDR1 reads GTSNPN; CDR2 reads SVGIG (reference sequence). The CDR3 totals 15 residues. CDR3 protein: CAWSVRSPGLHEQYF. In nucleotides, the CDR3 is TGTGCCTGGAGTGTACGCTCGCCAGGGCTCCACGAGCAGTACTTC.

The chain has TRBV2 and TRBJ2-1, with 13 nucleotides matching TRBD2. Trimming took 7 bases from V and 9 from J; bases not matched to a gene: 9. The CDR3 totals 15 residues. Germline CDR1 SNHLY, CDR2 FYNNEI. The CDR3 bases are TGTGCCAGCAAAGAGACTAGCGGGGGGCCCCCTGAGCAGTTCTTC. This translates into CASKETSGGPPEQFF.

V usage is TRBV30 and J usage is TRBJ1-6; D is unclear. Germline loops: CDR1 GTSNPN, CDR2 SVGIG (reference sequence). There are 13 residues in the CDR3. V was shortened by 0 bases and J by 6 bases, with 6 bases between the two germline ends. The CDR3 spells CAWSVFGNSPLHF. As DNA, the CDR3 is TGTGCCTGGAGTGTGTTCGGTAATTCACCCCTCCACTTT.

The genes are TRBV7-2 and TRBJ2-2; D remains ambiguous. From germline, CDR1 is SGHTA and CDR2 FQGNSA. V lost 5 bases to trimming and J lost 0 bases, with 7 bases between them. The length of the CDR3 is 14 residues. The CDR3 protein is CASSPSTNTGELFF. As DNA, the CDR3 is TGTGCCAGCAGCCCTTCTACGAACACCGGGGAGCTGTTTTTT.

The V call is TRBV12-3 or TRBV12-4, the J call TRBJ1-5; the match to TRBD1 covers 8 bases. This CDR3 spans 13 amino acids. V lost 6 bases and J lost 6; bases outside the gene matches: 4. The CDR3 DNA sequence: TGTGCCAGCAGCAGGGGGCAAGGTCAGCCCCAGCATTTT. Protein: CASSRGQGQPQHF.

This chain uses TRBV9 with TRBJ2-3, with D hard to call. This CDR3 comprises 13 residues. Trimming cost V 1 base and J 2 bases, with 5 bases left between them. Germline CDR1 and CDR2: SGDLS and YYNGEE. CDR3 sequence (DNA): TGTGCCAGCAGCGTACGTCCCACAGATACGCAGTATTTT. Translation: CASSVRPTDTQYF. Based on the CDR3 plus reference TRBV9 and TRBJ2-3, the full variable domain is DSGVTQTPKHLITATGQRVTLRCSPRSGDLSVYWYQQSLDQGLQFLIQYYNGEERAKGNILERFSAQQFPDLHSELNLSSLELGDSALYFCASSVRPTDTQYFGPGTRLTVL.

The chain recombines TRBV9 with TRBJ1-1; 8 bases are shared with TRBD1. The J segment lost 3 bases and the V segment lost 3 bases, leaving 4 bases of the junction unmatched. This CDR3 spans 14 amino acids. Germline-derived CDR1 and CDR2 are SGDLS and YYNGEE. CDR3 sequence reads: CASSGTGSDTEAFF. CDR3 nucleotide sequence: TGTGCCAGCAGCGGGACAGGGAGCGACACTGAAGCTTTCTTT.

With regard to this clone: The sample holds other DNA sequences that translate to the same CDR3. V and J are TRBV5-1 and TRBJ2-5; 10 bases match TRBD2. J lost 5 bases, V lost 0 bases, and 4 bases had no gene match. The CDR3 extends over 15 amino acids. Germline CDR1 SGHRS, CDR2 YFSETQ. The CDR3 sequence: CASSLASGGAETQYF. As DNA, the CDR3 is TGCGCCAGCAGCTTGGCAAGCGGGGGGGCGGAGACCCAGTACTTC. Looking up the rest from reference TRBV5-1 and TRBJ2-5 gives the full variable domain: KAGVTQTPRYLIKTRGQQVTLSCSPISGHRSVSWYQQTPGQGLQFLFEYFSETQRNKGNFPGRFSGRQFSNSRSEMNVSTLELGDSALYLCASSLASGGAETQYFGPGTRLLVL.

The rearrangement links TRBV7-8 to TRBJ1-2, with unresolved D. The CDR3 sequence is 14 residues long. Trimming removed 2 bases from V and 4 bases from J, with 11 bases in between. Looked up from germline, CDR1 is SGHVS and CDR2 is FQNEAQ. CDR3 sequence: CASSLTEGFYGYTF. In DNA form, the CDR3 reads TGTGCCAGCAGCTTAACCGAGGGCTTCTATGGCTACACCTTC.